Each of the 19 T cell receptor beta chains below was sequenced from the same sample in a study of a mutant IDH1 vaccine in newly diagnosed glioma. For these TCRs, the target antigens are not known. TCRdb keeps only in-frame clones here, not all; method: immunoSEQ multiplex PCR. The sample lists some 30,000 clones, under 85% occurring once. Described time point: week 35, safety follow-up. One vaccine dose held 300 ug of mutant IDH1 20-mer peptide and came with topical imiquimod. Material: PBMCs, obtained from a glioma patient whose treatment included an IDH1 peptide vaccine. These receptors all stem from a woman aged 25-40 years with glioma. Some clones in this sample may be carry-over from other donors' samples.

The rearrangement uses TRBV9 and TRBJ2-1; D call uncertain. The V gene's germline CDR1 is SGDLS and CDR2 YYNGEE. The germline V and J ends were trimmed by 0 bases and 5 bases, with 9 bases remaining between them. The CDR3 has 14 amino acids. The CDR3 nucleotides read TGTGCCAGCAGCGTAGGGGTTATGGACAATGAGCAGTTCTTC. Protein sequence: CASSVGVMDNEQFF. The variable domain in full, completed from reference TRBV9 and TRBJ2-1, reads DSGVTQTPKHLITATGQRVTLRCSPRSGDLSVYWYQQSLDQGLQFLIQYYNGEERAKGNILERFSAQQFPDLHSELNLSSLELGDSALYFCASSVGVMDNEQFFGPGTRLTVL.

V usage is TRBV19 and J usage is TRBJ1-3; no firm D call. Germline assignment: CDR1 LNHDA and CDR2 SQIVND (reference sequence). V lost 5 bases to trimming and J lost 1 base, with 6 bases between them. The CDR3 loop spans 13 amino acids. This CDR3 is CASSLASGNTIYF. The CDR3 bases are TGTGCCAGTAGTTTGGCGTCTGGAAACACCATATATTTT.

CDR3: CASSATSLKDTEAFF. The CDR3, as DNA: TGTGCCAGCAGCGCGACTAGCCTGAAGGACACTGAAGCTTTCTTT. V usage is TRBV13 and J usage is TRBJ1-1; D is undetermined. CDR1 and CDR2 (germline): PRHDT, FYEKMQ (reference sequence). Deletions cut 5 bases from V and 3 bases from J, with 16 bases between. The CDR3 totals 15 residues.

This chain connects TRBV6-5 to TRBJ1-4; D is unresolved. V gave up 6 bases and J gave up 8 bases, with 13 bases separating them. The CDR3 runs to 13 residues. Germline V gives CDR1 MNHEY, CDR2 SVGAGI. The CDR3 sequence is CASRSPGLEKLFF. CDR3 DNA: TGTGCCAGCAGGTCCCCGGGCCTCGAAAAACTGTTTTTT.

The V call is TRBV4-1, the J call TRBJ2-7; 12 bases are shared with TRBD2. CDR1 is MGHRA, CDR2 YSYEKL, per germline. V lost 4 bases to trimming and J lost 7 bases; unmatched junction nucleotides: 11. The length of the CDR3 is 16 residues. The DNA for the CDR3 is TGCGCCAGCAGCCCTCTTGGACTAGCGGGGCCCGGGGAGCAGTACTTC. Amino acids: CASSPLGLAGPGEQYF.

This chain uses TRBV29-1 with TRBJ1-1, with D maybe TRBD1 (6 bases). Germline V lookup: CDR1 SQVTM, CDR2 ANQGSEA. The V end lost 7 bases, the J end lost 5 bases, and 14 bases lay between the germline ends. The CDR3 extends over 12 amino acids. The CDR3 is CSGNGGGTEAFF. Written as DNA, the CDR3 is TGCAGCGGCAACGGGGGCGGGACTGAAGCTTTCTTT.

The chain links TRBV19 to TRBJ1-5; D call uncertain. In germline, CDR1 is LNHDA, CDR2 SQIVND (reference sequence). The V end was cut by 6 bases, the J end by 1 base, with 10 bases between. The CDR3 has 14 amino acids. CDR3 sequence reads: CASSREVSNQPQHF. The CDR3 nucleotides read TGTGCCAGTAGCCGGGAGGTAAGCAATCAGCCCCAGCATTTT.

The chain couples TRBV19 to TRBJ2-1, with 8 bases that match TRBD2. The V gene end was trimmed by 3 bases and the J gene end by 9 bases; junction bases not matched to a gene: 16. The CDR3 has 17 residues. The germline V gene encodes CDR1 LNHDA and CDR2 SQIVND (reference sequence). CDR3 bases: TGTGCCAGTAGTATTCGGACGGGACTTCGCCGGGGGGGTGAGCAGTTCTTC. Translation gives CASSIRTGLRRGGEQFF. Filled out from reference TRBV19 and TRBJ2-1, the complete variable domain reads DGGITQSPKYLFRKEGQNVTLSCEQNLNHDAMYWYRQDPGQGLRLIYYSQIVNDFQKGDIAEGYSVSREKKESFPLTVTSAQKNPTAFYLCASSIRTGLRRGGEQFFGPGTRLTVL.

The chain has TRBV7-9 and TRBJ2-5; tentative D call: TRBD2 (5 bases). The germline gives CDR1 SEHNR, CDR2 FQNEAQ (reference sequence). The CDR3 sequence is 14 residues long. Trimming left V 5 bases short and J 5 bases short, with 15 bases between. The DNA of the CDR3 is TGTGCCAGCAGCCCCCTCGGGGTCGGGGAGACCCAGTACTTC. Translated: CASSPLGVGETQYF.

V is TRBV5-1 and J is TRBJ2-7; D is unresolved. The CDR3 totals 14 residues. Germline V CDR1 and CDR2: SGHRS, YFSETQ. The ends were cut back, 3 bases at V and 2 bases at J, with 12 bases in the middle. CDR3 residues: CASSSYTGPYEQYF. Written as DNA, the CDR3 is TGCGCCAGCAGCTCTTATACGGGCCCCTACGAGCAGTACTTC. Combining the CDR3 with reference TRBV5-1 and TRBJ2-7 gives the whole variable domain KAGVTQTPRYLIKTRGQQVTLSCSPISGHRSVSWYQQTPGQGLQFLFEYFSETQRNKGNFPGRFSGRQFSNSRSEMNVSTLELGDSALYLCASSSYTGPYEQYFGPGTRLTVT.

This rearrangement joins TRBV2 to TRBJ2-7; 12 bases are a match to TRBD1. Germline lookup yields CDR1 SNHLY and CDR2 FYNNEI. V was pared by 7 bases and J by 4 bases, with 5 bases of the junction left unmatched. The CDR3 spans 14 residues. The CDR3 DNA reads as TGTGCCAGCATCGCGGGACAGGGGGCTTACGAGCAGTACTTC. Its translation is CASIAGQGAYEQYF.

The CDR3 DNA is TGTGCCAGCAGCTTAGATCTCGGAAACACCATATATTTT. Protein sequence: CASSLDLGNTIYF. The genes are TRBV11-2 and TRBJ1-3; D call uncertain. V lost 0 bases to trimming and J lost 4 bases, with 4 bases between them. Germline assignment: CDR1 SGHAT and CDR2 FQNNGV. The CDR3 consists of 13 residues.

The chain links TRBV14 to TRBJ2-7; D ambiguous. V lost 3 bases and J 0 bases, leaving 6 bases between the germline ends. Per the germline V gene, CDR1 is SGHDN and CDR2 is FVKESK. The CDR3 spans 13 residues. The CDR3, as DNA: TGTGCCAGCAGCCACGCAGGCTCCTACGAGCAGTACTTC. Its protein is CASSHAGSYEQYF.

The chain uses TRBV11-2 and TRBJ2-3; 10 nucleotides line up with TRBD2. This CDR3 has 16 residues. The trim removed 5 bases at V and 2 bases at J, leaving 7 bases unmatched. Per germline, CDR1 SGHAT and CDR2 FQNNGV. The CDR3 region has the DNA TGTGCCAGCAGCGCCGGGACTAGCGCCTTCACAGATACGCAGTATTTT. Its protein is CASSAGTSAFTDTQYF.

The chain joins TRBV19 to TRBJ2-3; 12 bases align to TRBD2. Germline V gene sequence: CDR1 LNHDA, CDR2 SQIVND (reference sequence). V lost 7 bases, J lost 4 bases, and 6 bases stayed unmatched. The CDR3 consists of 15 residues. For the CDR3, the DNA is TGTGCCAGTAACAGACTAGCGGGAGAGGCAGATACGCAGTATTTT. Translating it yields CASNRLAGEADTQYF.

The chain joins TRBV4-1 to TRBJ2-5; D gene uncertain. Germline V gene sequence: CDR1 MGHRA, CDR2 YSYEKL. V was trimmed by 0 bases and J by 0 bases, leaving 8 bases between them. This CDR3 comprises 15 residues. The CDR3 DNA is TGCGCCAGCAGCCAAGACAGGCAGCACCAAGAGACCCAGTACTTC. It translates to CASSQDRQHQETQYF.

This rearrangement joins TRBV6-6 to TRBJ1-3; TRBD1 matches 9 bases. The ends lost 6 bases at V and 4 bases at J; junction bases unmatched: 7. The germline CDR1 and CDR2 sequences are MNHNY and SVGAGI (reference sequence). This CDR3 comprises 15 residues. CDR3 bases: TGTGCCAGCAGCTTACAGGGGGCGCACGGAAACACCATATATTTT. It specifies CASSLQGAHGNTIYF.

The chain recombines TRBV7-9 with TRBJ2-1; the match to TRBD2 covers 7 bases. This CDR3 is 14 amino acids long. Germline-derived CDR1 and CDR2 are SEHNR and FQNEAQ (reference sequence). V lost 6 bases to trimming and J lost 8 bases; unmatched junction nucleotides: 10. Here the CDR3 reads CASSWGGGPYEQFF. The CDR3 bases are TGTGCCAGCAGTTGGGGGGGAGGGCCATATGAGCAGTTCTTC.

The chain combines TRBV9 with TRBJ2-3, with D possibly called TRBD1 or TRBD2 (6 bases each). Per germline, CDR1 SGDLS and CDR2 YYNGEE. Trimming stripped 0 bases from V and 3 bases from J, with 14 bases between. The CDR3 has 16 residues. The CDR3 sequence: CASSVAGASGTDTQYF. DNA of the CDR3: TGTGCCAGCAGCGTAGCGGGGGCCTCGGGGACAGATACGCAGTATTTT.